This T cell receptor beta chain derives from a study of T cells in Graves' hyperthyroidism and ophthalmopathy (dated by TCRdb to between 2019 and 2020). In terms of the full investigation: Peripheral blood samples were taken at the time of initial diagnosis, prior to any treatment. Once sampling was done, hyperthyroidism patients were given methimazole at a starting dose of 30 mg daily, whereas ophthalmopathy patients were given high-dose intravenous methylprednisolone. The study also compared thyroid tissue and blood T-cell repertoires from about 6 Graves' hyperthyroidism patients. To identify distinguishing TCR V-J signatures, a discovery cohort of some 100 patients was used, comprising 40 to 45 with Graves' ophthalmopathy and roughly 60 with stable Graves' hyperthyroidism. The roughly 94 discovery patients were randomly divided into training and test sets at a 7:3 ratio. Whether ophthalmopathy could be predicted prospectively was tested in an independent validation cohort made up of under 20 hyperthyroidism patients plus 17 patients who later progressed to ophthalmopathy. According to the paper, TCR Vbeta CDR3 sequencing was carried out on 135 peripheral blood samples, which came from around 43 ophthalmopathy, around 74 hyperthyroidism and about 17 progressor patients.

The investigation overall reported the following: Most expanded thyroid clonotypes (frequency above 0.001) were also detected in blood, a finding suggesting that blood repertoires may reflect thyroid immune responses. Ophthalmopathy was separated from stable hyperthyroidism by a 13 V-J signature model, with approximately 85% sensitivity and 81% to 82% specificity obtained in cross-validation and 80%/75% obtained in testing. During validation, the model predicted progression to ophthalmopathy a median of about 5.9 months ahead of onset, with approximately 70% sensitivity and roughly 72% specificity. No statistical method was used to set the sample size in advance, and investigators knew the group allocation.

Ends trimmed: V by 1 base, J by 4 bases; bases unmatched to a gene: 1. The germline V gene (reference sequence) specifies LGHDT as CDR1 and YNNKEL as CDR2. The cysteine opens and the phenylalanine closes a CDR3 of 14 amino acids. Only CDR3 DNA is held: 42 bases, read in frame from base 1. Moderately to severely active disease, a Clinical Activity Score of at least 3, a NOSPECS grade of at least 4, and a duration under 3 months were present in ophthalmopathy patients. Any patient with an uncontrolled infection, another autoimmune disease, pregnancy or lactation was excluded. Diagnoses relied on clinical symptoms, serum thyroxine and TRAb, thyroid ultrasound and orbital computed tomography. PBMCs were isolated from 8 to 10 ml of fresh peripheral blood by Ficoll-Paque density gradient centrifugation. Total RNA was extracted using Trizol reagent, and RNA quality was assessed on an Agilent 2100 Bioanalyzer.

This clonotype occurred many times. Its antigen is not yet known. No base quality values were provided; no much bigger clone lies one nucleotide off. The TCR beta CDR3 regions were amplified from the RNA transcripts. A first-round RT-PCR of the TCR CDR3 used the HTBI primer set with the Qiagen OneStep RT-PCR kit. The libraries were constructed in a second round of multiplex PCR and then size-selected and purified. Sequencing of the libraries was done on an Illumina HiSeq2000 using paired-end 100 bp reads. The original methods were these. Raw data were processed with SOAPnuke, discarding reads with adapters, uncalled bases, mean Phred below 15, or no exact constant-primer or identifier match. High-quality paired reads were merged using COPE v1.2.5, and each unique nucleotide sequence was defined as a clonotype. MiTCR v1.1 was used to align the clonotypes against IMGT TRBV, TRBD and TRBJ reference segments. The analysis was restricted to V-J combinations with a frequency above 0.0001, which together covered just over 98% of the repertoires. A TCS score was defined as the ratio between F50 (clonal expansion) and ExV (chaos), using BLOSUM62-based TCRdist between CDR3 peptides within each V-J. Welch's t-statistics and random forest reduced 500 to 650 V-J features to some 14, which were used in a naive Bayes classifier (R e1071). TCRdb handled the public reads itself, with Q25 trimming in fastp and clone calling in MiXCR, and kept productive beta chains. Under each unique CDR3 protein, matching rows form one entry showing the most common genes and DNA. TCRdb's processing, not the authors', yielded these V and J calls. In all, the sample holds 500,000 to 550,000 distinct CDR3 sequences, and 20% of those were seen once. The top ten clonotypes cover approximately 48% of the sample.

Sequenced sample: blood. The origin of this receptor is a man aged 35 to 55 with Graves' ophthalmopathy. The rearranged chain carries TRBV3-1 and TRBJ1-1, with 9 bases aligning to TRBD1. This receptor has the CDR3 CASSQATGGTEAFF. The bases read TGTGCCAGCAGCCAAGCGACAGGGGGCACTGAAGCTTTCTTT.